This TCR beta chain was sequenced for a study of T-cell reconstitution after alpha-beta-depleted transplantation in children. Germline V gene data show CDR1 as MGHRA and CDR2 as YSYEKL. The CDR3 spans 15 residues. V dropped 10 bases and J dropped 8; count of bases not matched to a gene: 14. A TCRbeta library incorporating unique molecular identifiers was prepared. TCRdb re-derived calls from the PCR reads in MiXCR, one entry per CDR3 protein. The table includes nearly 550,000 distinct CDR3 sequences, about 17% detected once. The chain is built from TRBV4-1 and TRBJ1-6; 7 bases line up with TRBD1. The sequences come from PBMCs from the stem cell graft donor, collected from the stem cell graft. This TCR was recovered from a human donor who donated a stem cell graft to a child with acute lymphoblastic leukemia. In nucleotides, the CDR3 is TGCGCCACCAGGGTTGTGGGGACAGATGATTCACCCCTCCACTTT. Amino acids: CATRVVGTDDSPLHF.